Shown below are 24 T cell receptor beta chains from a single sample sequenced in a study of OX40 agonist ivuxolimab in advanced cancers. Method: immunoSEQ multiplex PCR; TCRdb's copy keeps in-frame clones and lacks some. Of about 33,000 clones listed, around four fifths were seen once; the top ten hold 8.5% to 14%. The sequencing here drew on CD4+ or CD8+ T cells sorted from blood, taken in a trial of the OX40 agonist ivuxolimab. These receptors originate from an adult with an advanced solid tumor such as melanoma, head and neck, liver or kidney cancer.

The chain uses TRBV20-1 and TRBJ1-3; D not certain. This CDR3 contains 11 residues. V dropped 3 bases and J dropped 4 bases, with 4 bases sitting between them. The germline V gene encodes CDR1 DFQATT and CDR2 SNEGSKA (reference sequence). The CDR3 nucleotides read TGCAGTGCTAGGGGGGGAAACACCATATATTTT. This translates into CSARGGNTIYF.

The chain has TRBV2 and TRBJ1-2; D is unresolved. The CDR3 loop spans 10 amino acids. Germline CDR1 and CDR2: SNHLY and FYNNEI. With 6 bases removed from V and 4 bases from J, the gap between germline ends came to 3 bases. The CDR3 protein is CASRIYGYTF. CDR3 nucleotides: TGTGCCAGCAGGATCTATGGCTACACCTTC. Together with reference TRBV2 and TRBJ1-2, the CDR3 gives the full variable domain: EPEVTQTPSHQVTQMGQEVILRCVPISNHLYFYWYRQILGQKVEFLVSFYNNEISEKSEIFDDQFSVERPDGSNFTLKIRSTKLEDSAMYFCASRIYGYTFGSGTRLTVV.

In DNA form, the CDR3 reads TGTGCCAGCAGTGGGACAGGAAGCACCTACGAGCAGTACTTC. Protein sequence: CASSGTGSTYEQYF. The genes are TRBV5-5 and TRBJ2-7; the match to TRBD1 covers 8 bases. In germline, CDR1 is SGHKS, CDR2 YYEKEE (reference sequence). This CDR3 contains 14 residues. V gave up 5 bases and J gave up 2 bases; unmatched junction bases: 6.

Only one count was recorded for this clone. This chain uses TRBV5-1 with TRBJ1-5; tentatively, D is TRBD1 (5 bases). The CDR3 extends over 13 amino acids. Trimming removed 0 bases at V and 9 bases at J, with 10 bases between. Germline V gene lookup returns CDR1 SGHRS and CDR2 YFSETQ. In DNA form, the CDR3 reads TGCGCCAGCAGCTTGGAAGGGGCGGGGCCCCAGCATTTT. Translated: CASSLEGAGPQHF.

The chain joins TRBV4-1 to TRBJ1-5; D gene ambiguous. The CDR3 totals 15 residues. Germline V gene data show CDR1 as MGHRA and CDR2 as YSYEKL. Trimming pared 0 bases from V and 0 bases from J, leaving 6 bases between. CDR3 bases: TGCGCCAGCAGCCAAGAGGGTCATAGCAATCAGCCCCAGCATTTT. Its translation: CASSQEGHSNQPQHF.

The chain joins TRBV27 to TRBJ2-7; D may be TRBD1 (6 bases). Trimming cost V 6 bases and J 5 bases, with 8 bases left between them. The CDR3 covers 11 residues. CDR1 and CDR2 (germline): MNHEY, SMNVEV (reference sequence). The CDR3 spells CASSQGHEQYF. The CDR3 nucleotides read TGTGCCAGCAGCCAGGGGCACGAGCAGTACTTC.

This clone appeared once. The CDR3 nucleotides are TGCGCCAGCAGCCAAGAGAGGACTTCTACCCACGAGCAGTACTTC. It encodes CASSQERTSTHEQYF. The chain uses TRBV4-1 and TRBJ2-7, with a tentative D call TRBD2 (5 bases). This CDR3 contains 15 residues. V dropped 0 bases and J dropped 5 bases, with 14 bases sitting between them. Looked up from germline, CDR1 is MGHRA and CDR2 is YSYEKL.

This clone was counted a few times. This chain uses TRBV10-1 with TRBJ2-7; 11 positions match TRBD2. With V trimmed by 2 bases and J by 1 base, 7 bases remained unmatched. The germline CDR1 and CDR2 sequences are WNHNN and SYGVQD (reference sequence). This CDR3 has 17 amino acids. The CDR3 here is CASSEETSGALSYEQYF. The DNA for the CDR3 is TGCGCCAGCAGTGAGGAGACTAGCGGGGCGCTTTCCTACGAGCAGTACTTC.

The table lists this clone with a few counts. This chain joins TRBV7-6 and TRBJ2-7, with 8 bases fitting TRBD1. This CDR3 has 16 residues. Germline CDR1 and CDR2: SGHVS and FNYEAQ. The V segment lost 0 bases and the J segment 4 bases; nucleotides outside the gene matches: 8. The CDR3 sequence is CASSLAYSGQGYEQYF. CDR3 DNA: TGTGCCAGCAGCTTAGCATATTCAGGACAGGGTTACGAGCAGTACTTC.

The chain uses TRBV5-1 and TRBJ1-1; 8 bases agree with TRBD1. In germline, CDR1 is SGHRS, CDR2 YFSETQ. The CDR3 sequence is 15 residues long. The ends lost 7 bases at V and 5 bases at J; junction bases unmatched: 13. CDR3 region: CASSLVTGEKTEAFF. The CDR3 nucleotides read TGCGCCAGCTCCCTAGTGACAGGGGAGAAAACTGAAGCTTTCTTT.

The rearrangement joins TRBV25-1 to TRBJ2-7, with D unresolved. V was pared by 2 bases and J by 2 bases, with 10 bases between. The CDR3 covers 14 residues. From germline, CDR1 is MGHDK and CDR2 SYGVNS. The chain's CDR3 is CASSEPRPTYEQYF. The CDR3 DNA reads TGTGCCAGCAGTGAACCGCGACCGACCTACGAGCAGTACTTC.

The V gene is TRBV7-9, the J gene TRBJ2-5; 9 positions match TRBD1. Germline CDR1 reads SEHNR; CDR2 reads FQNEAQ (reference sequence). Losses at the gene ends were 5 bases for V and 2 bases for J; bases not matched to a gene: 6. The CDR3 is made up of 15 amino acids. CDR3 loop: CASSSRDREQETQYF. The CDR3 coding sequence is TGTGCCAGCAGCAGCCGGGACAGGGAACAAGAGACCCAGTACTTC.

This sequence joins TRBV30 and TRBJ2-5, with TRBD1 matching over 9 bases. The J call may be in error: the DNA end matches TRBJ2-7 better. The CDR3 contains 14 residues. Germline V lookup: CDR1 GTSNPN, CDR2 SVGIG (reference sequence). In DNA form, the CDR3 reads TGTGCCTGGAGTACCGGACAGGGGTACCACGAGCAGTACTTC. This encodes CAWSTGQGYHEQYF.

The chain has TRBV2 and TRBJ1-5; 7 bases line up with TRBD1. The CDR3 is 15 residues long. CDR1 SNHLY and CDR2 FYNNEI come from the germline V gene. The V gene end was trimmed by 6 bases and the J gene end by 3 bases; junction bases not matched to a gene: 8. In DNA, the CDR3 is TGTGCCAGCAGCCGACTGACAGGGATCAATCAGCCCCAGCATTTT. It codes for CASSRLTGINQPQHF.

The chain joins TRBV27 to TRBJ2-1, with 9 nucleotides matching TRBD1. Germline CDR1 reads MNHEY; CDR2 reads SMNVEV (reference sequence). The V gene end was trimmed by 4 bases and the J gene end by 4 bases; junction bases not matched to a gene: 5. This CDR3 has 15 amino acids. The CDR3 reads CASSSGTGIYNEQFF. CDR3 in DNA: TGTGCCAGCAGTTCCGGGACAGGGATTTACAATGAGCAGTTCTTC.

This CDR3 is CASSLGVYEQYF. The CDR3 bases are TGTGCCAGCAGCTTGGGGGTCTACGAGCAGTACTTC. The chain joins TRBV5-5 to TRBJ2-7, with D unclear. Trimming pared 0 bases from V and 3 bases from J, leaving 4 bases between. This CDR3 spans 12 amino acids. CDR1 is SGHKS, CDR2 YYEKEE, per germline (reference sequence). The whole variable domain, remainder taken from reference TRBV5-5 and TRBJ2-7, is DAGVTQSPTHLIKTRGQQVTLRCSPISGHKSVSWYQQVLGQGPQFIFQYYEKEERGRGNFPDRFSARQFPNYSSELNVNALLLGDSALYLCASSLGVYEQYFGPGTRLTVT.

V gene TRBV5-6 combines with J gene TRBJ2-6; a weak D match, TRBD1 (6 bases). CDR3 size: 17 residues. V was clipped by 3 bases and J by 3 bases, with 16 bases between them. Germline loops: CDR1 SGHDT, CDR2 YYEEEE. The CDR3 loop is CASSWGPEGSGANVLTF. CDR3 DNA sequence: TGTGCCAGCAGCTGGGGGCCCGAGGGTAGTGGGGCCAACGTCCTGACTTTC. Based on the CDR3 plus reference TRBV5-6 and TRBJ2-6, the full variable domain is DAGVTQSPTHLIKTRGQQVTLRCSPKSGHDTVSWYQQALGQGPQFIFQYYEEEERQRGNFPDRFSGHQFPNYSSELNVNALLLGDSALYLCASSWGPEGSGANVLTFGAGSRLTVL.

J is TRBJ1-1 and V is TRBV6-5, with D possibly matching TRBD1 (6 bases). Trimming pared 7 bases from V and 4 bases from J, leaving 13 bases between. The CDR3 spans 13 residues. CDR1 and CDR2 (germline): MNHEY, SVGAGI. The CDR3: CASTNRVRTEAFF. The CDR3 DNA reads as TGTGCCAGCACTAACAGGGTCCGCACTGAAGCTTTCTTT.

This clone has a handful of counts. The J gene is TRBJ1-1, the V gene TRBV30; D is undetermined. Germline V CDR1 and CDR2: GTSNPN, SVGIG (reference sequence). Trimming left V 5 bases short and J 5 bases short, with 15 bases between. The CDR3 is 13 amino acids. This CDR3 is CAWSDGEWTEAFF. CDR3 nucleotides: TGTGCCTGGTCCGATGGGGAGTGGACTGAAGCTTTCTTT.

J is TRBJ1-5 and V is TRBV11-2, with D possibly matching TRBD1 (6 bases). The CDR3 has 15 amino acids. The germline V and J ends were trimmed by 2 bases and 3 bases, with 11 bases remaining between them. CDR1 is SGHAT, CDR2 FQNNGV, per germline. The CDR3 reads CASSLQGNPNQPQHF. The DNA for the CDR3 is TGTGCCAGCAGCTTACAGGGGAACCCCAATCAGCCCCAGCATTTT. The variable domain in full, completed from reference TRBV11-2 and TRBJ1-5, reads EAGVAQSPRYKIIEKRQSVAFWCNPISGHATLYWYQQILGQGPKLLIQFQNNGVVDDSQLPKDRFSAERLKGVDSTLKIQPAKLEDSAVYLCASSLQGNPNQPQHFGDGTRLSIL.

The chain couples TRBV5-1 to TRBJ2-7; the D gene is possibly TRBD1 (5 bases). The germline gives CDR1 SGHRS, CDR2 YFSETQ. V was trimmed by 0 bases and J by 3 bases, leaving 10 bases between them. This CDR3 contains 14 residues. CDR3 in DNA: TGCGCCAGCAGCTTGGCACAGGCTAACTACGAGCAGTACTTC. It is translated as CASSLAQANYEQYF.

This clone has more than one count but fewer than ten. V and J are TRBV9 and TRBJ1-3; D might be TRBD1 (5 bases). V lost 3 bases and J lost 6, with 13 bases in between. The V gene's germline CDR1 is SGDLS and CDR2 YYNGEE. This CDR3 is built from 14 residues. For the CDR3, the DNA is TGTGCCAGCAGCGACCGGGACGGCGAAAACACCATATATTTT. It translates to CASSDRDGENTIYF. The full variable domain, its missing parts supplied by reference TRBV9 and TRBJ1-3, is DSGVTQTPKHLITATGQRVTLRCSPRSGDLSVYWYQQSLDQGLQFLIQYYNGEERAKGNILERFSAQQFPDLHSELNLSSLELGDSALYFCASSDRDGENTIYFGEGSWLTVV.

This clone was picked up one time. The J gene is TRBJ2-7, the V gene TRBV19, with 8 positions matching TRBD1. Germline V gives CDR1 LNHDA, CDR2 SQIVND (reference sequence). This CDR3 has 16 amino acids. Trimming cost V 4 bases and J 0 bases; bases outside gene matches: 8. The CDR3, as DNA: TGTGCCAGTAGTACACCCGGGACAGGAAGCTCCTACGAGCAGTACTTC. Translating gives CASSTPGTGSSYEQYF.

The chain employs TRBV7-9 and TRBJ2-5; 9 nucleotides line up with TRBD1. With 5 bases clipped from V and 1 base from J, the junction kept 8 bases outside the gene matches. The CDR3 length is 16 residues. Germline V gene sequence: CDR1 SEHNR, CDR2 FQNEAQ (reference sequence). Here the CDR3 reads CASSPSGTGIQETQYF. The CDR3 DNA is TGTGCCAGCAGCCCCAGCGGGACAGGGATCCAAGAGACCCAGTACTTC.